Listed below are T cell receptor beta chains from one sample, sequenced in a study of shared clonotypes between healthy human individuals. The repertoire was sequenced with immunoSEQ multiplex PCR; TCRdb's copy has only in-frame clones and lacks some. The table includes roughly 2.4 million clones, more than 90% detected once. The specimen was naive CD4+ T cells sorted from blood. The receptors come from a man aged 18 to 29 in good health. Each CDR3 is given without its conserved first and last residue.

v_gene: TRBV30; CDR3aa: AWSVQVGTAFNSPLH
v_gene: TRBV5-1; CDR3aa: ASSLEGQGGYGEAF
v_gene: TRBV6-5; CDR3aa: ASSIQGYAAF
v_gene: TRBV19; CDR3aa: ASSITSGTPDTQY
v_gene: TRBV7-9; CDR3aa: ASSLDGSGANVLT
v_gene: TRBV7-2; CDR3aa: ASSLEGGAREKLF
v_gene: TRBV28; CDR3aa: ASTIRWRGHTDTQY
v_gene: TRBV7-2; CDR3aa: ASSALSSGGSYNEQF
v_gene: TRBV10-1; CDR3aa: ASSPDRGISGELF
v_gene: TRBV29-1; CDR3aa: SAAQQGVTSYEQY
v_gene: TRBV7-2; CDR3aa: ASGISVGTFYEQY
v_gene: TRBV7-3; CDR3aa: ASSLTAGQGSDGYT
v_gene: TRBV6-5; CDR3aa: ASSYSDRVDTEAF
v_gene: TRBV4-3; CDR3aa: ASSQGLAGGETQY
v_gene: TRBV10-1; CDR3aa: ASSGEALGETQY
v_gene: TRBV6-5; CDR3aa: ASSYRQGHYGYT